The 14 T cell receptor beta chains reported below all come from one sample, sequenced in a study of CD8 T cells in Susac syndrome. Random-hexamer reverse transcription was applied to about 0.5 to 1 ug RNA. TCRdb redid the calling of the immunoSEQ multiplex PCR reads with MiXCR, one entry per CDR3 protein. The table lists tens of thousands of distinct CDR3 sequences, approximately 92% of them singletons, with 0.15% to 0.2% in the top ten. Sequencing was performed on CD8+ T cells from PBMCs. Receptors originate from a human donor in good health.

The V gene is TRBV19, the J gene TRBJ1-3; TRBD1 matches at 7 bases. CDR1 and CDR2 (germline): LNHDA, SQIVND (reference sequence). CDR3 length: 13 amino acids. V shed 10 bases and J 6 bases; nucleotides not matched to a gene: 9. The CDR3 coding sequence is TGTGCCACTTCGCCGGACAGGATAAACACCATATATTTT. Amino acid sequence: CATSPDRINTIYF.

The chain combines TRBV4-1 with TRBJ1-6, with D hard to call. Germline-derived CDR1 and CDR2 are MGHRA and YSYEKL. V was trimmed by 2 bases and J by 5 bases, leaving 19 bases between them. The CDR3 sequence is 18 residues long. DNA of the CDR3: TGCGCCAGCAGCCAATTGGGGTCGACCAGAGAGAATAATTCACCCCTCCACTTT. It encodes CASSQLGSTRENNSPLHF.

J is TRBJ1-1 and V is TRBV27; no firm D call. Germline V gene sequence: CDR1 MNHEY, CDR2 SMNVEV (reference sequence). The V end was cut by 2 bases, the J end by 0 bases, with 4 bases between. This CDR3 has 13 residues. CDR3: CASSLQMNTEAFF. The CDR3 nucleotides are TGTGCCAGCAGTTTACAGATGAACACTGAAGCTTTCTTT.

The chain has TRBV6-2 or TRBV6-3 and TRBJ1-1; D is uncertain. Germline-derived CDR1 and CDR2 are MNHEY and SVGEGT. This CDR3 spans 12 amino acids. The V end was cut by 8 bases, the J end by 1 base, with 8 bases between. Written as DNA, the CDR3 is TGTGCCAGCGTCCACACGAACACTGAAGCTTTCTTT. Protein sequence: CASVHTNTEAFF.

This clonotype showed up just once. V usage is TRBV27 and J usage is TRBJ2-1; unclear D gene. Germline values: CDR1 MNHEY, CDR2 SMNVEV (reference sequence). This CDR3 is built from 11 residues. V was trimmed by 1 base and J by 9 bases, leaving 4 bases between them. The CDR3 reads CASSLYFEQFF. CDR3 DNA: TGTGCCAGCAGTTTATATTTTGAGCAGTTCTTC.

The rearrangement joins TRBV11-2 to TRBJ1-1; TRBD1 matches 8 bases. The V gene end was trimmed by 1 base and the J gene end by 4 bases; junction bases not matched to a gene: 8. The CDR3 runs 16 residues. In germline, CDR1 is SGHAT, CDR2 FQNNGV. CDR3 nucleotides: TGTGCCAGCAGCTTAGTTCCGGACAGGGAACGCACTGAAGCTTTCTTT. Translating gives CASSLVPDRERTEAFF.

The V and J genes are TRBV19 and TRBJ2-7, with unresolved D. There are 14 residues in the CDR3. V dropped 1 base and J dropped 3 bases, with 10 bases sitting between them. Germline V gives CDR1 LNHDA, CDR2 SQIVND (reference sequence). In DNA form, the CDR3 reads TGTGCCAGTAGTATAGGACCGGATTTCTACGAGCAGTACTTC. Its translation is CASSIGPDFYEQYF.

The CDR3 sequence is CASSLAENNQPQHF. CDR3 nucleotides: TGTGCCAGCAGCTTAGCAGAGAACAATCAGCCCCAGCATTTT. The V and J genes are TRBV7-9 and TRBJ1-5; D call uncertain. Trimming stripped 0 bases from V and 3 bases from J, with 6 bases between. Germline V lookup: CDR1 SEHNR, CDR2 FQNEAQ (reference sequence). The CDR3 sequence is 14 residues long.

This rearrangement joins TRBV4-2 to TRBJ2-3, with 8 positions matching TRBD2. This CDR3 has 15 amino acids. From germline, CDR1 is LGHNA and CDR2 YNFKEQ. With V trimmed by 1 base and J by 4 bases, 4 bases remained unmatched. CDR3 sequence (DNA): TGTGCCAGCAGCCAAGTTCCGGGGGGGCCAGATACGCAGTATTTT. As protein: CASSQVPGGPDTQYF.

This clonotype was seen just once. The junction does not match germline at one end; this may be a read error. The chain carries TRBV25-1 and TRBJ2-1; the D is unclear. CDR1 is MGHDK, CDR2 SYGVNS, per germline. The CDR3 contains 11 residues. The CDR3 coding sequence is TGTGCCGGCAGTGGCTACAATGAGCAGTTCTTC. It translates to CAGSGYNEQFF. Supplemented by reference TRBV25-1 and TRBJ2-1, the full variable domain reads EADIYQTPRYLVIGTGKKITLECSQTMGHDKMYWYQQDPGMELHLIHYSYGVNSTEKGDLSSESTVSRIRTEHFPLTLESARPSHTSQYLCAGSGYNEQFFGPGTRLTVL.

This clonotype was seen just once. The CDR3 region has the DNA TGTGCCATCAGTGTAGGGAATGAGCAGTTCTTC. Translation: CAISVGNEQFF. V and J are TRBV10-3 and TRBJ2-1; D is unclear. CDR1 is ENHRY and CDR2 is SYGVKD in the germline V gene. The V end was cut by 4 bases, the J end by 7 bases, with 5 bases between. The length of the CDR3 is 11 residues.

The gene calls are TRBV27 and TRBJ2-7; maybe TRBD2 (6 bases). Trimming cost V 5 bases and J 7 bases, with 21 bases left between them. CDR1 is MNHEY, CDR2 SMNVEV, per germline (reference sequence). There are 15 residues in the CDR3. The CDR3 sequence: CASSPQRGTFWEQYF. DNA for the CDR3: TGTGCCAGCAGTCCCCAACGGGGGACCTTCTGGGAGCAGTACTTC.

In the case of this clonotype: A junction boundary mismatches the germline segment, possibly from a read error. The chain couples TRBV10-1 to TRBJ2-1; 9 nucleotides line up with TRBD1. CDR3 length: 14 amino acids. The germline CDR1 and CDR2 sequences are WNHNN and SYGVQD (reference sequence). This CDR3 is CASSEYRGLSEQFF. As DNA, the CDR3 is TGCGCCAGCAGCGAGTACAGGGGGCTCAGTGAGCAGTTCTTC.

The genes are TRBV6-5 and TRBJ2-5; 10 bases line up with TRBD1. Germline V lookup: CDR1 MNHEY, CDR2 SVGAGI. The CDR3 is made up of 13 amino acids. Trimming cost V 8 bases and J 5 bases; bases outside gene matches: 5. Written as DNA, the CDR3 is TGTGCCAGCGAGGACAGGGGGTTGGAGACCCAGTACTTC. This gives the protein CASEDRGLETQYF.